Following are 18 T cell receptor beta chains from one sample sequenced in a study of blood T cell repertoires in COVID-19. Measured with immunoSEQ multiplex PCR; TCRdb has only the in-frame clones, and not every one. The data hold 470,000 or so clones, with 80% to 90% observed a single time. Sequenced material: peripheral blood. The receptors were gathered from a human donor in a cohort sampled during active COVID-19.

The chain joins TRBV6-5 to TRBJ1-4; no firm D call. Germline loops: CDR1 MNHEY, CDR2 SVGAGI. CDR3 length: 15 residues. The V end lost 5 bases, the J end lost 10 bases, and 20 bases lay between the germline ends. In DNA, the CDR3 is TGTGCCAGCAGTCCCGGCAGCCCACTAATAGGAAAACTGTTTTTT. Its protein product is CASSPGSPLIGKLFF.

This clone was observed a single time. CDR3 bases: TGTGCCAGCAGTCTGACTAGGGAGACCCAGTACTTC. Its translation: CASSLTRETQYF. This rearrangement joins TRBV28 to TRBJ2-5, with a tentative D call TRBD2 (6 bases). There are 12 residues in the CDR3. V dropped 5 bases and J dropped 5 bases, with 9 bases sitting between them. The germline gives CDR1 MDHEN, CDR2 SYDVKM.

The chain joins TRBV4-3 to TRBJ2-1; 7 positions agree with TRBD1. V was pared by 4 bases and J by 3 bases, with 24 bases of the junction left unmatched. The V gene's germline CDR1 is LGHNA and CDR2 YSLEER. The CDR3 length is 21 residues. CDR3 coding DNA: TGCGCCAGCAGCCGGGTCCCCATTACAGGGGCCTCCGTGTCACTCTACAATGAGCAGTTCTTC. Translating it yields CASSRVPITGASVSLYNEQFF.

This rearrangement joins TRBV23-1 to TRBJ1-3; D might be TRBD1 (6 bases). TRBV23-1 is labeled an ORF, and its function is uncertain. V lost 0 bases and J lost 10, with 16 bases in between. The CDR3 has 15 residues. The CDR3 DNA sequence: TGCGCCAGCAGTCAATCGAGACGTAACAGGGTGACCATATATTTT. This gives the protein CASSQSRRNRVTIYF.

V is TRBV25-1 and J is TRBJ2-1, with D possibly matching TRBD2 (7 bases). V gave up 5 bases and J gave up 2 bases, with 19 bases separating them. The CDR3 spans 17 residues. Germline V gives CDR1 MGHDK, CDR2 SYGVNS. CDR3 in DNA: TGTGCCAGCAGTCTATGGAGGGGGACTACCCCCTACAATGAGCAGTTCTTC. As protein: CASSLWRGTTPYNEQFF.

Remarks on this clone: The same CDR3 is also encoded by other DNA sequences in this sample. The chain has TRBV9 and TRBJ1-6; D not resolved. CDR1 and CDR2 (germline): SGDLS, YYNGEE. Trimming stripped 0 bases from V and 10 bases from J, with 5 bases between. The CDR3 is made up of 12 amino acids. The CDR3 DNA sequence: TGTGCCAGCAGCGTAGGGAGATCACCCCTCCACTTT. Translated: CASSVGRSPLHF. Using reference TRBV9 and TRBJ1-6 for the parts outside the CDR3, the full variable domain is DSGVTQTPKHLITATGQRVTLRCSPRSGDLSVYWYQQSLDQGLQFLIQYYNGEERAKGNILERFSAQQFPDLHSELNLSSLELGDSALYFCASSVGRSPLHFGNGTRLTVT.

The gene calls are TRBV27 and TRBJ2-1; 13 nucleotides agree with TRBD2. This CDR3 region has 22 residues. Per germline, CDR1 MNHEY and CDR2 SMNVEV (reference sequence). V lost 6 bases and J lost 1; bases outside the gene matches: 21. The CDR3, as DNA: TGTGCCAGCAGCATCCTCGGACTAGCGGGAGCCTATAACAAGGGTTCCTACAATGAGCAGTTCTTC. Translating gives CASSILGLAGAYNKGSYNEQFF.

This chain connects TRBV28 to TRBJ2-7, with D possibly TRBD1 on 5 matching bases. The CDR3 is made up of 14 amino acids. CDR1 is MDHEN, CDR2 SYDVKM, per germline. Deletions cut 6 bases from V and 1 base from J, with 13 bases between. The CDR3 nucleotides read TGTGCCAGCAGACCAAGGGGTCCTTCCTACGAGCAGTACTTC. Protein sequence: CASRPRGPSYEQYF. Supplemented by reference TRBV28 and TRBJ2-7, the full variable domain reads DVKVTQSSRYLVKRTGEKVFLECVQDMDHENMFWYRQDPGLGLRLIYFSYDVKMKEKGDIPEGYSVSREKKERFSLILESASTNQTSMYLCASRPRGPSYEQYFGPGTRLTVT.

The DNA of the CDR3 is TGTGCCAGCAGATTGACAGGGATGAATGAAAAACTGTTTTTT. Translated: CASRLTGMNEKLFF. The J gene is TRBJ1-4, the V gene TRBV27, with 7 bases that match TRBD1. V gave up 6 bases and J gave up 5 bases; unmatched junction bases: 6. The CDR3 sequence is 14 residues long. Germline V gene lookup returns CDR1 MNHEY and CDR2 SMNVEV (reference sequence).

The J gene is TRBJ1-5, the V gene TRBV19; TRBD1 matches at 7 bases. V trimming: 7 bases; J trimming: 2 bases; junction bases outside the gene matches: 11. The germline CDR1 and CDR2 sequences are LNHDA and SQIVND (reference sequence). This CDR3 is built from 16 residues. The CDR3 here is CASNLWDSLGNQPQHF. Here the CDR3 DNA reads TGTGCCAGTAACCTCTGGGACAGTCTGGGCAATCAGCCCCAGCATTTT.

The chain couples TRBV7-2 to TRBJ2-5, with 8 bases fitting TRBD2. J gave up 5 bases and V 5 bases, and 10 bases lay outside the gene matches. This CDR3 spans 15 amino acids. The germline gives CDR1 SGHTA, CDR2 FQGNSA. CDR3 sequence reads: CASSKTSDQFETQYF. The CDR3 region has the DNA TGTGCCAGCAGCAAGACTAGCGACCAGTTCGAGACCCAGTACTTC. Complete variable domain (other parts from reference TRBV7-2 and TRBJ2-5): GAGVSQSPSNKVTEKGKDVELRCDPISGHTALYWYRQSLGQGLEFLIYFQGNSAPDKSGLPSDRFSAERTGGSVSTLTIQRTQQEDSAVYLCASSKTSDQFETQYFGPGTRLLVL.

A word on this clone: Relative to the germline gene, one junction end is altered; a read error may explain this. V gene TRBV7-7 combines with J gene TRBJ2-1; 13 bases agree with TRBD2. The CDR3 runs to 15 residues. Germline CDR1 reads SSHAT; CDR2 reads FNYEAQ (reference sequence). CDR3 bases: TGTGCTAGCAGCTTACTAGCGGGAGGGCAGAATGAGCAGTTCTTC. Translating it yields CASSLLAGGQNEQFF.

V and J are TRBV7-2 and TRBJ1-1; 7 positions match TRBD1. V lost 4 bases to trimming and J lost 6 bases; unmatched junction nucleotides: 8. The CDR3 covers 14 residues. Germline V gives CDR1 SGHTA, CDR2 FQGNSA. The CDR3 DNA reads TGTGCCAGCAGCTCGTACAGGGGATCGGCTGAAGCTTTCTTT. As protein: CASSSYRGSAEAFF.

The chain is built from TRBV5-4 and TRBJ2-2, with TRBD2 matching 12 bases. The J segment lost 4 bases and the V segment lost 4 bases, leaving 8 bases of the junction unmatched. Germline V gene sequence: CDR1 SGHNT, CDR2 YYREEE (reference sequence). CDR3 size: 17 residues. CDR3 in amino acids: CASSQPTSGSVTGELFF. The CDR3 coding sequence is TGTGCCAGCAGCCAACCGACTAGCGGGAGCGTCACCGGGGAGCTGTTTTTT.

The CDR3 DNA follows: TGCGCCAGCAGCCCAGCGGGATCCTACAATGAGCAGTTCTTC. This gives the protein CASSPAGSYNEQFF. The V call is TRBV5-1, the J call TRBJ2-1, with 7 nucleotides matching TRBD2. The CDR3 contains 14 residues. Germline values: CDR1 SGHRS, CDR2 YFSETQ. After removal of 4 bases from V and 1 base from J, the junction contained 2 bases not matched to a gene.

This chain connects TRBV2 to TRBJ2-2; D is perhaps TRBD1 (6 bases). The V gene's germline CDR1 is SNHLY and CDR2 FYNNEI. Deletions cut 9 bases from V and 3 bases from J, with 11 bases between. The CDR3 sequence is 13 residues long. CDR3 nucleotide sequence: TGTGCCAGACAGGGACGGGACACCGGGGAGCTGTTTTTT. Its translation: CARQGRDTGELFF. Full variable domain (remainder filled in from reference TRBV2 and TRBJ2-2): EPEVTQTPSHQVTQMGQEVILRCVPISNHLYFYWYRQILGQKVEFLVSFYNNEISEKSEIFDDQFSVERPDGSNFTLKIRSTKLEDSAMYFCARQGRDTGELFFGEGSRLTVL.

The rearrangement joins TRBV27 to TRBJ2-7; the match to TRBD1 covers 8 bases. Looked up from germline, CDR1 is MNHEY and CDR2 is SMNVEV (reference sequence). With 6 bases clipped from V and 0 bases from J, the junction kept 4 bases outside the gene matches. The length of the CDR3 is 14 residues. For the CDR3, the DNA is TGTGCCAGCAGGCGGGACAGGCTCTCCTACGAGCAGTACTTC. Its translation: CASRRDRLSYEQYF.

J is TRBJ1-1 and V is TRBV7-9, with unresolved D. Germline-derived CDR1 and CDR2 are SEHNR and FQNEAQ (reference sequence). V lost 4 bases and J 0 bases, leaving 6 bases between the germline ends. The CDR3 spans 13 residues. The CDR3 here is CASSSSLNTEAFF. In DNA form, the CDR3 reads TGTGCCAGCAGCTCCTCTCTGAACACTGAAGCTTTCTTT.